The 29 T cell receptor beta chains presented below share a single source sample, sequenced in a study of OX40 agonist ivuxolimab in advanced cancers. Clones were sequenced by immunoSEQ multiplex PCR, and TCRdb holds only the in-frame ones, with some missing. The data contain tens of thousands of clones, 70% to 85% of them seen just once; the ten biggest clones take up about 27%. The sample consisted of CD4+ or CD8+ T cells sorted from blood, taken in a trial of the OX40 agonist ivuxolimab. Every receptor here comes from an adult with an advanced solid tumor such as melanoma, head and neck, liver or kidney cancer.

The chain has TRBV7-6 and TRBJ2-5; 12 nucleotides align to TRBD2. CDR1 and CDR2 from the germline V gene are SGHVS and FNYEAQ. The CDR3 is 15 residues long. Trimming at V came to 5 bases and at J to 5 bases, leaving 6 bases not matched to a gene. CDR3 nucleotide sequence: TGTGCCAGCAGCCCTAGCGGGGGGGCCGTCGAGACCCAGTACTTC. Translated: CASSPSGGAVETQYF.

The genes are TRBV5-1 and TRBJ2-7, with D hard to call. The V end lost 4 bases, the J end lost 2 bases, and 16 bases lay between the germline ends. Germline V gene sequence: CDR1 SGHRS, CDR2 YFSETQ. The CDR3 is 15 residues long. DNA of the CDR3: TGCGCCAGCAGCCCAACCGGAGCGTTTACCTACGAGCAGTACTTC. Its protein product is CASSPTGAFTYEQYF. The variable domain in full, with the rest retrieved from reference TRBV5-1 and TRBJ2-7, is KAGVTQTPRYLIKTRGQQVTLSCSPISGHRSVSWYQQTPGQGLQFLFEYFSETQRNKGNFPGRFSGRQFSNSRSEMNVSTLELGDSALYLCASSPTGAFTYEQYFGPGTRLTVT.

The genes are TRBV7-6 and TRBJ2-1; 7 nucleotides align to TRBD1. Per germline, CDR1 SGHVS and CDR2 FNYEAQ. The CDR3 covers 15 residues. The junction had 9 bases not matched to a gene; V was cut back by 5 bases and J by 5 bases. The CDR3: CASSIRQGWDNEQFF. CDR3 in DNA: TGTGCCAGCAGCATAAGACAGGGCTGGGACAATGAGCAGTTCTTC.

The CDR3 spells CASSPTLGNSRYGYTF. The DNA of the CDR3 is TGCGCCAGCAGCCCGACCCTCGGTAACAGCAGGTACGGCTACACCTTC. This chain connects TRBV5-1 to TRBJ1-2; D call uncertain. Trimming took 4 bases from V and 8 from J, leaving 24 bases between them. The CDR3 sequence is 16 residues long. The germline V gene encodes CDR1 SGHRS and CDR2 YFSETQ.

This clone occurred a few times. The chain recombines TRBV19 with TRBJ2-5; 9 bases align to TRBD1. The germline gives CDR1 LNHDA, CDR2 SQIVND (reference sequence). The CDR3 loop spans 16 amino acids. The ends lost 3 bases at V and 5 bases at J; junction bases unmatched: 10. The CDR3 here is CASSMPEQGARETQYF. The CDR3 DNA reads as TGTGCCAGTAGTATGCCCGAACAGGGGGCGAGGGAGACCCAGTACTTC.

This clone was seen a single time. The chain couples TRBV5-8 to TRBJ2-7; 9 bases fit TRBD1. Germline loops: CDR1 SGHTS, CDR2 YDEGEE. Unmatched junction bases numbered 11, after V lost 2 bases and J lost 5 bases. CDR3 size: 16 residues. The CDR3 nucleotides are TGTGCCAGCAGCTTAAAAGCCGGGACAGGGTCCCACGAGCAGTACTTC. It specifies CASSLKAGTGSHEQYF.

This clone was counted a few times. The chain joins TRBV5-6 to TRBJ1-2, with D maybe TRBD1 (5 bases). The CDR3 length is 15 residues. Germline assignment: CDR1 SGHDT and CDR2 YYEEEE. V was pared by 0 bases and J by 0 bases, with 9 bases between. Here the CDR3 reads CASSLGGLSNYGYTF. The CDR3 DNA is TGTGCCAGCAGCTTGGGGGGCCTGTCTAACTATGGCTACACCTTC.

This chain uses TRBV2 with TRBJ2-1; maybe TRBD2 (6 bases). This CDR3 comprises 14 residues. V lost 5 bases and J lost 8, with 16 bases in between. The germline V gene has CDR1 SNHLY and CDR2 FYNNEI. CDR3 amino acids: CASSTRRGEDEQFF. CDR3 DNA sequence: TGTGCCAGCAGTACTAGGAGGGGAGAGGATGAGCAGTTCTTC.

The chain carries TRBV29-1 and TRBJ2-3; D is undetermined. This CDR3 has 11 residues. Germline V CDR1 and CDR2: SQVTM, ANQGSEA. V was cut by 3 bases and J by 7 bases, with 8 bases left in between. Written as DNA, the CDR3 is TGCAGCGTTGACCTTGGGAATACGCAGTATTTT. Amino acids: CSVDLGNTQYF.

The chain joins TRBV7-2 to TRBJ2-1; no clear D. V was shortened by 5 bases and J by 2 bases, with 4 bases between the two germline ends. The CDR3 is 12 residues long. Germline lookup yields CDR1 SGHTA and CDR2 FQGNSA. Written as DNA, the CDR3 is TGTGCCAGCAGCCGGACCTACAATGAGCAGTTCTTC. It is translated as CASSRTYNEQFF.

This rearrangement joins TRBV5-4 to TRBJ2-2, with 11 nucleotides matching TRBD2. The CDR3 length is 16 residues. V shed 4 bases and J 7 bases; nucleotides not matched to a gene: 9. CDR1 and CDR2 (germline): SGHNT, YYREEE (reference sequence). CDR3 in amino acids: CASSPLTSGVGGELFF. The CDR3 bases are TGTGCCAGCAGCCCTCTGACTAGCGGGGTGGGCGGGGAGCTGTTTTTT.

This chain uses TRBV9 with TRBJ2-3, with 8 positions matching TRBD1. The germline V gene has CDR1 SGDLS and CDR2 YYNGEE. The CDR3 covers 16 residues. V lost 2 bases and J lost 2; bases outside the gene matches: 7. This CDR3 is CASSVAQGAPTDTQYF. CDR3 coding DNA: TGTGCCAGCAGCGTTGCTCAGGGGGCCCCCACAGATACGCAGTATTTT.

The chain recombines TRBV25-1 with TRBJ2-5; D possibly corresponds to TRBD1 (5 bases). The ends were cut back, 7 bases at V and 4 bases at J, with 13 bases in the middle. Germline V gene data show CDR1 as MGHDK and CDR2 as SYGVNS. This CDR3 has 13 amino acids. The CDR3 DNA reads TGTGCCAGCAAAGGGGATTGGGTAGAGACCCAGTACTTC. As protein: CASKGDWVETQYF.

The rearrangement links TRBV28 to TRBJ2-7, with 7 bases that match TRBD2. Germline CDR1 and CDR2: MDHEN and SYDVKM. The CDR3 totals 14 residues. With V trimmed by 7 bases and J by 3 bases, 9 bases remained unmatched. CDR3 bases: TGTGCCAGCATTGGGCCGAGCGGGGTCTACGAGCAGTACTTC. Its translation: CASIGPSGVYEQYF.

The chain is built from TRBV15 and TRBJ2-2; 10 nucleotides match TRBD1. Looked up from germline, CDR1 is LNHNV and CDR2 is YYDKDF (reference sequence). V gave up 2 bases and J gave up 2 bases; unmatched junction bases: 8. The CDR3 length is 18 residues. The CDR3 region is CATSRSWGTGENTGELFF. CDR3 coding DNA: TGTGCCACCAGCAGATCATGGGGGACAGGGGAAAACACCGGGGAGCTGTTTTTT.

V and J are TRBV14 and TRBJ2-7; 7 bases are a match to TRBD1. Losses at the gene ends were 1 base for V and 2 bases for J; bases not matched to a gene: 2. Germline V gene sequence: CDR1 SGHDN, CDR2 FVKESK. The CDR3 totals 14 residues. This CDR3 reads CASSQGTGAYEQYF. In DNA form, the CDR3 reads TGTGCCAGCAGCCAAGGCACAGGGGCCTACGAGCAGTACTTC.

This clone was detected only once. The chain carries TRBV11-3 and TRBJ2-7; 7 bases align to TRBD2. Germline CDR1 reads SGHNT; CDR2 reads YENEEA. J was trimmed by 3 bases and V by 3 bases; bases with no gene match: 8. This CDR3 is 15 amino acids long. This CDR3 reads CASSLDRGVGYEQYF. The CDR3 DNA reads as TGTGCCAGCAGCTTGGACCGGGGGGTGGGCTACGAGCAGTACTTC. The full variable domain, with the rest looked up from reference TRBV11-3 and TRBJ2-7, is EAGVVQSPRYKIIEKKQPVAFWCNPISGHNTLYWYLQNLGQGPELLIRYENEEAVDDSQLPKDRFSAERLKGVDSTLKIQPAELGDSAVYLCASSLDRGVGYEQYFGPGTRLTVT.

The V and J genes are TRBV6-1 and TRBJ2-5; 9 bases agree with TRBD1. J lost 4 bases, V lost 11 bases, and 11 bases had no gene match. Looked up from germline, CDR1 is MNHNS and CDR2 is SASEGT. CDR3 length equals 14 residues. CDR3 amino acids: CASVQGAMGETQYF. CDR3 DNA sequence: TGTGCCTCGGTACAGGGGGCGATGGGAGAGACCCAGTACTTC.

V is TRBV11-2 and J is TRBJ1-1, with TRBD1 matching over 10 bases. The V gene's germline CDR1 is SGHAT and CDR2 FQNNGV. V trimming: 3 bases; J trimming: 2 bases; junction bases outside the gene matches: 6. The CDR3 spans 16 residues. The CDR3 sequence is CASSFAGQGGNTEAFF. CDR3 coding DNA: TGTGCCAGCAGCTTCGCCGGACAGGGGGGAAACACTGAAGCTTTCTTT.

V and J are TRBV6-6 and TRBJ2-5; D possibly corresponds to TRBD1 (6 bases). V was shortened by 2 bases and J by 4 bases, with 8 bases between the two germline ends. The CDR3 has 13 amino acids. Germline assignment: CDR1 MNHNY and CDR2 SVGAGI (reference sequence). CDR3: CASSYQGTETQYF. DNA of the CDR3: TGTGCCAGCAGTTACCAGGGGACAGAGACCCAGTACTTC.

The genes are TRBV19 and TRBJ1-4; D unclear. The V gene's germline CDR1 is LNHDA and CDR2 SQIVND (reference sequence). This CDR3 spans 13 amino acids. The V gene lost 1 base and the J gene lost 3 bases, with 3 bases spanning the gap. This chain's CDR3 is CASSIVANEKLFF. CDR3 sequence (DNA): TGTGCCAGTAGTATAGTGGCTAATGAAAAACTGTTTTTT.

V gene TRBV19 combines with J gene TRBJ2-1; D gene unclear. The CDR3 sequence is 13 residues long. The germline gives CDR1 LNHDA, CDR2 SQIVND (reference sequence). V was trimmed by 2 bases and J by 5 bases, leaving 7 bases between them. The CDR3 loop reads CASSIFRNNEQFF. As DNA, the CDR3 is TGTGCCAGTAGTATATTCAGAAACAATGAGCAGTTCTTC.

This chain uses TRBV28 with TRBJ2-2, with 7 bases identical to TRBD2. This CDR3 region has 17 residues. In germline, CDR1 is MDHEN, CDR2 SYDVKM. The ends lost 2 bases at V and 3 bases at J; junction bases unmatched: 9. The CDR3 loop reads CASSLPARGRYTGELFF. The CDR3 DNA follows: TGTGCCAGCAGTTTACCCGCGCGGGGGAGGTACACCGGGGAGCTGTTTTTT.

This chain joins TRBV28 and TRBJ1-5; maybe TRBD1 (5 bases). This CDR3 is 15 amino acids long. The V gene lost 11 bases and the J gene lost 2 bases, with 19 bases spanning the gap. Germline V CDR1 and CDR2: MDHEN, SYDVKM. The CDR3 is CASGLGAWGNQPQHF. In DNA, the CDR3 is TGTGCCTCCGGCTTAGGGGCTTGGGGCAATCAGCCCCAGCATTTT. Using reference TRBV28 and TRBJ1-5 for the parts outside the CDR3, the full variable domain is DVKVTQSSRYLVKRTGEKVFLECVQDMDHENMFWYRQDPGLGLRLIYFSYDVKMKEKGDIPEGYSVSREKKERFSLILESASTNQTSMYLCASGLGAWGNQPQHFGDGTRLSIL.

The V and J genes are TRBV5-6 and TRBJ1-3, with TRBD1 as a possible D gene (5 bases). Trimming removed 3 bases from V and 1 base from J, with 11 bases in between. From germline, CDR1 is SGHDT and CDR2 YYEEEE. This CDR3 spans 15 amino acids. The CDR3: CASSSDRLSGNTIYF. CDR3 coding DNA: TGTGCCAGCAGCTCTGACAGACTTTCTGGAAACACCATATATTTT. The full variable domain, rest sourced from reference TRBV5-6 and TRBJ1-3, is DAGVTQSPTHLIKTRGQQVTLRCSPKSGHDTVSWYQQALGQGPQFIFQYYEEEERQRGNFPDRFSGHQFPNYSSELNVNALLLGDSALYLCASSSDRLSGNTIYFGEGSWLTVV.

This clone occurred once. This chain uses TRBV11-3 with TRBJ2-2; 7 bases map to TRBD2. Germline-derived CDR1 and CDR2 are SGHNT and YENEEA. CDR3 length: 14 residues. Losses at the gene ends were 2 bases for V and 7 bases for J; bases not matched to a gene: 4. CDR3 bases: TGTGCCAGCAGCTTAAGAAGCGGGGTCGGGGAGCTGTTTTTT. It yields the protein CASSLRSGVGELFF.

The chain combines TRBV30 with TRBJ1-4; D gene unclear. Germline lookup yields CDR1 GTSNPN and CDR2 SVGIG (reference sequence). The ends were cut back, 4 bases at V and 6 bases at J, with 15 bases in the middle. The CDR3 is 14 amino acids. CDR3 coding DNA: TGTGCCTGGACTCACCGGCAGGAGGATGAAAAACTGTTTTTT. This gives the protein CAWTHRQEDEKLFF.

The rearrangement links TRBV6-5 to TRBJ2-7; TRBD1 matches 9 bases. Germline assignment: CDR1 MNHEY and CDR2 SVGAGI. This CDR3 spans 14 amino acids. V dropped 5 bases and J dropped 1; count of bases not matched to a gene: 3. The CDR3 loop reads CASSPGQGSYEQYF. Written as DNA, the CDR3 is TGTGCCAGCAGTCCGGGACAGGGTTCCTACGAGCAGTACTTC.

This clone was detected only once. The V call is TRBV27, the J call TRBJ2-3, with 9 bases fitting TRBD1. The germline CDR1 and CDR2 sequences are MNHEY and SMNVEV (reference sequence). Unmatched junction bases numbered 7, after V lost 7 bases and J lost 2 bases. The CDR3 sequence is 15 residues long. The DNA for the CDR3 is TGTGCCAGCAATAACCGGGACAGGGTCACAGATACGCAGTATTTT. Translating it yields CASNNRDRVTDTQYF.